Below are 5 T cell receptor beta chains sequenced from a single sample in a study of early T cells in non-severe SARS-CoV-2 infection. A single record per CDR3 protein comes from TCRdb applying MiXCR to the 5' RACE reads. The repertoire holds some 80,000 distinct CDR3 sequences, roughly an eighth seen once, with around a sixth in the top ten. The input for sequencing was whole blood, taken at baseline. The receptors derive from an adult who was a healthcare worker with PCR-confirmed SARS-CoV-2 infection or an uninfected control (not recorded which). The donor label of this sample is uncertain.

This clonotype was found a few times. The genes are TRBV20-1 and TRBJ1-6; D gene unclear. CDR1 DFQATT and CDR2 SNEGSKA come from the germline V gene (reference sequence). The CDR3 runs 14 residues. Trimming cost V 0 bases and J 3 bases, with 6 bases left between them. CDR3 residues: CSAREIIYNSPLHF. As DNA, the CDR3 is TGCAGTGCTAGAGAAATTATCTATAATTCACCCCTCCACTTT.

The CDR3 sequence: CASSRGSPYEQYF. CDR3 DNA: TGTGCCAGCAGCCGGGGATCCCCCTACGAGCAGTACTTC. The V call is TRBV7-7, the J call TRBJ2-7; D perhaps matches TRBD2 (5 bases). The CDR3 totals 13 residues. Germline V lookup: CDR1 SSHAT, CDR2 FNYEAQ (reference sequence). The V end was cut by 5 bases, the J end by 2 bases, with 10 bases between.

This clonotype showed up many times. The CDR3 DNA sequence: TGTGCCAGCAGCTTAGGACTAGCGGGAGGGCGCGAGCAGTACTTC. Amino acid sequence: CASSLGLAGGREQYF. The rearrangement joins TRBV11-2 to TRBJ2-7; TRBD2 matches at 14 bases. Germline V gene lookup returns CDR1 SGHAT and CDR2 FQNNGV. The CDR3 consists of 15 residues. Trimming took 1 base from V and 6 from J; bases not matched to a gene: 2.

The chain recombines TRBV29-1 with TRBJ2-3; 8 nucleotides align to TRBD1. CDR3 length: 14 residues. The ends lost 4 bases at V and 3 bases at J; junction bases unmatched: 6. CDR1 and CDR2 (germline): SQVTM, ANQGSEA. The CDR3 DNA reads TGCAGCGTTGCAGGGGGCGTTGGTACAGATACGCAGTATTTT. This sequence encodes CSVAGGVGTDTQYF.

The rearrangement uses TRBV12-3 or TRBV12-4 and TRBJ2-5; D not certain. The CDR3 is made up of 11 amino acids. Trimming took 4 bases from V and 0 from J, leaving 0 bases between them. CDR3 in amino acids: CASSYQETQYF. The DNA for the CDR3 is TGTGCCAGCAGTTACCAAGAGACCCAGTACTTC.